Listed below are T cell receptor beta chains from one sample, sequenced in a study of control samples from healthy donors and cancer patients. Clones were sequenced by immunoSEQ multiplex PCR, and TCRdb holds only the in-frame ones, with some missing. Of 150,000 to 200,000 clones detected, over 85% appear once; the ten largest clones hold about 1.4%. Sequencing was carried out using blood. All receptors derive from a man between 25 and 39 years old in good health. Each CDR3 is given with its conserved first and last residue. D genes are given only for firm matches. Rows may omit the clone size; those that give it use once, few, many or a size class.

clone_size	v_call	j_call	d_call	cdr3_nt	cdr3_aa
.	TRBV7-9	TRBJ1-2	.	TGTGCCAGCAGCCCAAGTGGTGCCGAGAACTATGGCTACACCTTC	CASSPSGAENYGYTF
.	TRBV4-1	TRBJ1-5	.	TGCGCCAGCAGCCAAGTGCGAAAGGGTTGGGATCAGCCCCAGCATTTT	CASSQVRKGWDQPQHF
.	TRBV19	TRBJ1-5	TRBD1	TGTGCCAGTAGTATAGAGGGACAGGGCCTTCAGCCCCAGCATTTT	CASSIEGQGLQPQHF
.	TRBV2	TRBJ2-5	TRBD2	TGTGCCAGCAGTGCGGCGGGGGGGCAGGAGACCCAGTACTTC	CASSAAGGQETQYF
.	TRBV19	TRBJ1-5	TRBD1	TGTGCCAGTAGTTACTCCGGGACAGGGGGCAATAGCAATCAGCCCCAGCATTTT	CASSYSGTGGNSNQPQHF
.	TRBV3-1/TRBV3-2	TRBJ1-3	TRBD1	TGTGCCAGCAGCCCGGGACAGCACTCTGGAAACACCATATATTTT	CASSPGQHSGNTIYF
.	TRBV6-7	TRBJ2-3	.	TGTGCCAGCAGTTACACGCCAGGGGCCACAGATACGCAGTATTTT	CASSYTPGATDTQYF
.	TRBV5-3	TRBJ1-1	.	TGTGCCAGAAGCTTTTTGTCCAAGAACACTGAAGCTTTCTTT	CARSFLSKNTEAFF
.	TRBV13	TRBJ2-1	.	TGTGCCAGCAGAGAGGGGGGTATGAATGAGCAGTTCTTC	CASREGGMNEQFF
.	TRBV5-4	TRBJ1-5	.	TGTGCCAGCAGCGAGAGGACCAGGAGCCGGCGGAGCAATCAGCCCCAGCATTTT	CASSERTRSRRSNQPQHF
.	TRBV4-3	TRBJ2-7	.	TGCGCCAGCAGCCAAGAGATTTTCGGGACCTATTCCTACGAGCAGTACTTC	CASSQEIFGTYSYEQYF
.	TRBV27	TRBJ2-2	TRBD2	TGTGCCACCGCCCCCGGACTAGCGGGCACCGGGGAGCTGTTTTTT	CATAPGLAGTGELFF
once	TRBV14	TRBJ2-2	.	TGTGCCAGCAGCCAAGATCTTGGGGTCACCGGGGAGCTGTTTTTT	CASSQDLGVTGELFF
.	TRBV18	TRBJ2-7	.	TGTGCCAGCTCACCACCTGCACGTGAGCAGTACTTC	CASSPPAREQYF
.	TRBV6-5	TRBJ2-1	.	TGTGCCAGCAGGAAGGGGGAGCCCGACAATGAGCAGTTCTTC	CASRKGEPDNEQFF
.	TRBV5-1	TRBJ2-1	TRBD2	TGCGCCAGCAGGACGGGACTAGCGGGACTTAATGAGCAGTTCTTC	CASRTGLAGLNEQFF
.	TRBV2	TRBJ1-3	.	TGTGCCAGCAATTCGGGGGGTCCGGGAAACACCATATATTTT	CASNSGGPGNTIYF
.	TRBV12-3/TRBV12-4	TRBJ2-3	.	TGTGCCAGCACCCCTCACCGAGGGGCAATGTATTTT	CASTPHRGAMYF
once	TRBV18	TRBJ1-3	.	TGTGCCAGCTCAGAACAGGGAGGCGGAAACACCATATATTTT	CASSEQGGGNTIYF
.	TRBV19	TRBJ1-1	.	TGTGCCAGTAGTCATCACGGACAGCAGCTGAACACTGAAGCTTTCTTT	CASSHHGQQLNTEAFF
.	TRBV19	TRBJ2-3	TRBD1	TGTGCCAGTAGTTCCCGGACAGGGAGTTGGGATACGCAGTATTTT	CASSSRTGSWDTQYF
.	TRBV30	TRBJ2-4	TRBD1	TGTGCCTGGAGTGAAACAGGGGGCGGGGGCATTCAGTACTTC	CAWSETGGGGIQYF
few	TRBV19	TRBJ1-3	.	TGTGCCAGTAGTATAACGCGGGTAACTGGAAACACCATATATTTT	CASSITRVTGNTIYF
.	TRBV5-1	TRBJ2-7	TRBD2	TGCGCCAGCAGCTTCGATGGCGGGGGTGCCTACGAGCAGTACTTC	CASSFDGGGAYEQYF
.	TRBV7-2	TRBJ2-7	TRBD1	TGTGCCAGCAAGAGACAGGGGGCGGACTACGAGCAGTACTTC	CASKRQGADYEQYF
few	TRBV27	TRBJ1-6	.	TGTGCCAGCAGCGCCCCGAGGGGTTTTGGCAATTCACCCCTCCACTTT	CASSAPRGFGNSPLHF
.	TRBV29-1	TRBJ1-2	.	TGCAGCGTTGCGGGGGGTGGAAGCTATGGCTACACCTTC	CSVAGGGSYGYTF
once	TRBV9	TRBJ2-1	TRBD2	TGTGCCAGCAGCGTAGAGCGGGGGGCCCACAATGAGCAGTTCTTC	CASSVERGAHNEQFF
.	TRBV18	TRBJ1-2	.	TGTGCCAGCTCACCAATTCACAATGGCTACACCTTC	CASSPIHNGYTF
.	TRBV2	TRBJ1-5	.	TGTGCCAGCAGTGAAGGAGGAGGACCCAATCAGCCCCAGCATTTT	CASSEGGGPNQPQHF
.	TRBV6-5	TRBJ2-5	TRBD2	TGTGCCAGCATTCGACTAGCAGGTCTGGGGGAGACCCAGTACTTC	CASIRLAGLGETQYF
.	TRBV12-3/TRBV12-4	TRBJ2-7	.	TGTGCCAGCAGCTTTGGACAGTGGTACGAGCAGTACTTC	CASSFGQWYEQYF
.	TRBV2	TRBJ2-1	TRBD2	TGTGCCAGCAGGGGACTAGCTGAGCAGTTCTTC	CASRGLAEQFF
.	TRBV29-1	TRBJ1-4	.	TGCAGCGTTGGGGAGGGGAAAAAACTGTTTTTT	CSVGEGKKLFF
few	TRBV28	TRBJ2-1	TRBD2	TGTGCCAGCAGTTCTCCTAGCGGGAGCCATGAGCAGTTCTTC	CASSSPSGSHEQFF
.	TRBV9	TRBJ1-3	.	TGTGCCAGCAGCGTAGATGGCCTCTCTGGAAACACCATATATTTT	CASSVDGLSGNTIYF
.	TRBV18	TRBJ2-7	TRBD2	TGTGCCAGCTCCCCATGGACTAGCGGGAGTGACGAGCAGTACTTC	CASSPWTSGSDEQYF
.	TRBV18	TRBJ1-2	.	TGTGCCAGCTCACCAACCGGGGCATCCCTAGGCTACACCTTC	CASSPTGASLGYTF
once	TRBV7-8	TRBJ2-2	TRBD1	TGTGCCAGCAGCGCCCGGACAGGGGGGAGCGGGGAGCTGTTTTTT	CASSARTGGSGELFF
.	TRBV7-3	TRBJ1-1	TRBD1	TGTGCCAGCAGCTTCCGTCAGGGGGCGGAAGCTTTCTTT	CASSFRQGAEAFF
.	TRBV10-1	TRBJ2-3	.	TGCGCCAGCATTGCACTCGTAGATACGCAGTATTTT	CASIALVDTQYF
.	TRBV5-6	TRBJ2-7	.	TGTGCCAGCAGCCCGGGGACCCACGAGCAGTACTTC	CASSPGTHEQYF
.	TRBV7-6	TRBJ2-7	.	TGTGCCAGCAGCTCCCAGAAAGGGGGGGACTACGAGCAGTACTTC	CASSSQKGGDYEQYF
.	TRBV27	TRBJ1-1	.	TGTGCCAGCAGTTTAGGTTTTAGGGCCATGAACACTGAAGCTTTCTTT	CASSLGFRAMNTEAFF
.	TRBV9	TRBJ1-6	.	TGTGCCAGCAGCCCCCCCAATTCACCCCTCCACTTT	CASSPPNSPLHF
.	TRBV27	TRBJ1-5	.	TGTGCCAGCAGTCCCTGGGCCAGATATAGCAATCAGCCCCAGCATTTT	CASSPWARYSNQPQHF
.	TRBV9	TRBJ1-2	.	TGTGCCAGCAGCGTAGTCGGAGGGAACGATGTCTACACCTTC	CASSVVGGNDVYTF
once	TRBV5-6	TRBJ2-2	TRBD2	TGTGCCAGCAGCTTGGCCTGGCTAGCGGATAACACCGGGGAGCTGTTTTTT	CASSLAWLADNTGELFF
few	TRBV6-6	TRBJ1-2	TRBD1	TGTGCCAGCAGTTACTTGGGACAGGGGACTGGCTACACCTTC	CASSYLGQGTGYTF
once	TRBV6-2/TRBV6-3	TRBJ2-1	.	TGTGCCAGCAGCCGCGTCGGGGGTTACAATGAGCAGTTCTTC	CASSRVGGYNEQFF
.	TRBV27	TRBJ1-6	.	TGTGCCAGCAGTTTAGAGGCCGGGGGAAATTCACCCCTCCACTTT	CASSLEAGGNSPLHF
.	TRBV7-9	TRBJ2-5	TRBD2	TGTGCCAGCAGCAGGCGGGCTAGCGGGCACCAAGAGACCCAGTACTTC	CASSRRASGHQETQYF
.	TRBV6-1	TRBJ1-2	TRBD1	TGTGCCAGCAGCGAACCCACTGACAGGGGGCGCGACTATGGCTACACCTTC	CASSEPTDRGRDYGYTF
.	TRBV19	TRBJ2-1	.	TGTGCCACCCGACGTGGGGGGATCTACAATGAGCAGTTCTTC	CATRRGGIYNEQFF